This is a list of T cell receptor beta chains from one sample in a study of early T cells in non-severe SARS-CoV-2 infection. TCRdb called the 5' RACE reads again in MiXCR, with one record for every CDR3 protein. Of some 25,000 distinct CDR3 sequences listed, about 4.6% are singletons. Sequencing used whole blood. The receptors originated from an adult who was a healthcare worker with PCR-confirmed SARS-CoV-2 infection or an uninfected control (not recorded which). The CDR3 runs from the conserved cysteine through the conserved F or W. D genes are given only for firm matches. Some rows mark clone size as missing; the rest say once, few, many or name a class of expanded clone.

J gene: TRBJ2-4
V gene: TRBV6-1
clone size: many
D gene: TRBD2
CDR3 protein: CASSERPAGVSKNIQYF
CDR3 DNA: TGTGCCAGCAGTGAAAGGCCTGCGGGGGTGAGCAAAAACATTCAGTACTTC

J gene: TRBJ1-1
V gene: TRBV7-6
clone size: many
D gene: TRBD1
CDR3 protein: CASSLKSGGFTEAFF
CDR3 DNA: TGTGCCAGCAGCTTAAAGTCAGGGGGTTTCACTGAAGCTTTCTTT

J gene: TRBJ2-1
V gene: TRBV5-4
clone size: many
D gene: TRBD1
CDR3 protein: CASSQEDRGNNEQFF
CDR3 DNA: TGTGCCAGCAGCCAGGAGGACAGGGGGAACAATGAGCAGTTCTTC

J gene: TRBJ2-5
V gene: TRBV7-2
clone size: many
D gene: TRBD2
CDR3 protein: CASSLALITSGQETQYF
CDR3 DNA: TGTGCCAGCAGCTTAGCGCTTATTACTAGCGGACAAGAGACCCAGTACTTC

J gene: TRBJ1-4
V gene: TRBV5-1
clone size: few
D gene: TRBD1
CDR3 protein: CASSLQGLGEKLFF
CDR3 DNA: TGCGCCAGCAGCTTACAGGGGCTAGGTGAAAAACTGTTTTTT

J gene: TRBJ2-4
V gene: TRBV29-1
clone size: .
D gene: .
CDR3 protein: CSARQGRDIQYF
CDR3 DNA: TGCAGCGCACGCCAGGGGAGGGACATTCAGTACTTC

J gene: TRBJ2-5
V gene: TRBV18
clone size: few
D gene: .
CDR3 protein: CASSPRNDYQNSEETQYF
CDR3 DNA: TGTGCCAGCTCACCACGAAACGACTACCAGAATAGCGAGGAGACCCAGTACTTC

J gene: TRBJ2-7
V gene: TRBV6-1
clone size: many
D gene: .
CDR3 protein: CASSEVHEQYF
CDR3 DNA: TGTGCCAGCAGTGAGGTCCACGAGCAGTACTTC

J gene: TRBJ2-3
V gene: TRBV11-3
clone size: many
D gene: .
CDR3 protein: CASSSHADTQYF
CDR3 DNA: TGTGCCAGCAGCTCCCATGCGGATACGCAGTATTTT

J gene: TRBJ2-5
V gene: TRBV19
clone size: many
D gene: TRBD1
CDR3 protein: CASSTTGGQETQYF
CDR3 DNA: TGTGCCAGTAGTACCACAGGGGGCCAAGAGACCCAGTACTTC

J gene: TRBJ2-3
V gene: TRBV11-3
clone size: few
D gene: .
CDR3 protein: CASSLDPRTDTQYF
CDR3 DNA: TGTGCCAGCAGCTTAGATCCTAGAACAGATACGCAGTATTTT

J gene: TRBJ2-2
V gene: TRBV5-1
clone size: .
D gene: TRBD2
CDR3 protein: CASSTGTRRHGELFF
CDR3 DNA: TGCGCCAGCAGCACCGGGACTAGACGTCACGGGGAGCTGTTTTTT

J gene: TRBJ2-3
V gene: TRBV13
clone size: many
D gene: .
CDR3 protein: CASSARTDTQYF
CDR3 DNA: TGTGCCAGCAGCGCCCGCACAGATACGCAGTATTTT

J gene: TRBJ1-2
V gene: TRBV20-1
clone size: many
D gene: .
CDR3 protein: CSALPSASLSNYGYTF
CDR3 DNA: TGCAGTGCTCTACCCTCGGCCAGCCTTTCTAACTATGGCTACACCTTC

J gene: TRBJ1-1
V gene: TRBV6-5
clone size: few
D gene: .
CDR3 protein: CASSYLSGSAEAFF
CDR3 DNA: TGTGCCAGCAGTTACTTGTCGGGAAGTGCTGAAGCTTTCTTT

J gene: TRBJ1-1
V gene: TRBV4-1
clone size: .
D gene: .
CDR3 protein: CASSQDPPSNEAFF
CDR3 DNA: TGCGCCAGCAGCCAAGATCCCCCGAGTAATGAAGCTTTCTTT

J gene: TRBJ1-1
V gene: TRBV28
clone size: many
D gene: .
CDR3 protein: CASSPLAGEAFF
CDR3 DNA: TGTGCCAGCAGTCCCCTTGCAGGGGAAGCTTTCTTT

J gene: TRBJ2-5
V gene: TRBV10-2
clone size: many
D gene: TRBD2
CDR3 protein: CASSLTSGRTETQYF
CDR3 DNA: TGCGCCAGCAGTCTGACTAGCGGGAGAACCGAGACCCAGTACTTC

J gene: TRBJ1-1
V gene: TRBV2
clone size: many
D gene: .
CDR3 protein: CASIARVMAEAFF
CDR3 DNA: TGTGCCAGCATTGCCAGGGTAATGGCTGAAGCTTTCTTT

J gene: TRBJ1-5
V gene: TRBV7-2
clone size: many
D gene: TRBD1
CDR3 protein: CASSLNRGENQPQHF
CDR3 DNA: TGTGCCAGCAGCTTAAACAGGGGTGAGAATCAGCCCCAGCATTTT

J gene: TRBJ1-2
V gene: TRBV18
clone size: many
D gene: .
CDR3 protein: CASSPGPNYGYTF
CDR3 DNA: TGTGCCAGCTCCCCCGGTCCTAACTATGGCTACACCTTC

J gene: TRBJ2-3
V gene: TRBV28
clone size: .
D gene: TRBD1
CDR3 protein: CASKGAWESTDTQYF
CDR3 DNA: TGTGCCAGCAAGGGGGCCTGGGAGAGCACAGATACGCAGTATTTT

J gene: TRBJ1-5
V gene: TRBV28
clone size: many
D gene: .
CDR3 protein: CASTQGLSQPQHF
CDR3 DNA: TGTGCCAGCACCCAGGGGTTGTCTCAGCCCCAGCATTTT

J gene: TRBJ2-1
V gene: TRBV11-2
clone size: many
D gene: TRBD2
CDR3 protein: CASSPGTSIGDEQFF
CDR3 DNA: TGTGCCAGCAGCCCCGGGACTAGCATCGGTGATGAGCAGTTCTTC

J gene: TRBJ2-3
V gene: TRBV4-3
clone size: .
D gene: TRBD1
CDR3 protein: CASSQQGQGSADTQYF
CDR3 DNA: TGCGCCAGCAGCCAACAAGGACAGGGGAGTGCAGATACGCAGTATTTT

J gene: TRBJ2-2
V gene: TRBV4-2
clone size: .
D gene: .
CDR3 protein: CASSQDRGPGELFF
CDR3 DNA: TGTGCCAGCAGCCAAGATCGGGGACCCGGGGAGCTGTTTTTT

J gene: TRBJ1-1
V gene: TRBV14
clone size: few
D gene: .
CDR3 protein: CASSVSTLNTEAFF
CDR3 DNA: TGTGCCAGCAGCGTGTCGACTTTGAACACTGAAGCTTTCTTT

J gene: TRBJ2-1
V gene: TRBV4-3
clone size: few
D gene: .
CDR3 protein: CASSQRAMTGFYYNEQFF
CDR3 DNA: TGCGCCAGCAGCCAAAGGGCAATGACAGGATTTTACTACAATGAGCAGTTCTTC

J gene: TRBJ2-7
V gene: TRBV6-1
clone size: many
D gene: .
CDR3 protein: CASSEIWGISYEQYF
CDR3 DNA: TGTGCCAGCAGTGAAATTTGGGGCATCTCCTACGAGCAGTACTTC

J gene: TRBJ2-7
V gene: TRBV20-1
clone size: few
D gene: TRBD1
CDR3 protein: CSARADRGLDEQYF
CDR3 DNA: TGCAGTGCTAGAGCGGACAGGGGTTTAGACGAGCAGTACTTC

J gene: TRBJ1-1
V gene: TRBV20-1
clone size: many
D gene: TRBD1
CDR3 protein: CSARVGDRLAEAFF
CDR3 DNA: TGCAGTGCTAGAGTGGGGGACAGGCTGGCTGAAGCTTTCTTT

J gene: TRBJ2-5
V gene: TRBV20-1
clone size: many
D gene: .
CDR3 protein: CSASLDQETQYF
CDR3 DNA: TGCAGTGCTAGTTTAGACCAAGAGACCCAGTACTTC

J gene: TRBJ1-3
V gene: TRBV12-3/TRBV12-4
clone size: medium-sized
D gene: .
CDR3 protein: CASSLGGAGNTIYF
CDR3 DNA: TGTGCCAGCAGTTTGGGGGGTGCTGGAAACACCATATATTTT

J gene: TRBJ1-6
V gene: TRBV7-6
clone size: many
D gene: .
CDR3 protein: CASSPLSFSSYNSPLHF
CDR3 DNA: TGTGCCAGCAGCCCCTTAAGTTTCAGCTCCTATAATTCACCCCTCCACTTT

J gene: TRBJ2-1
V gene: TRBV6-2/TRBV6-3
clone size: many
D gene: .
CDR3 protein: CASSIPAGWPLDEQFF
CDR3 DNA: TGTGCCAGCAGTATCCCAGCGGGTTGGCCCCTGGATGAGCAGTTCTTC

J gene: TRBJ2-1
V gene: TRBV4-2
clone size: many
D gene: TRBD2
CDR3 protein: CASSQGHAGVNEQFF
CDR3 DNA: TGTGCCAGCAGCCAAGGTCATGCGGGAGTGAATGAGCAGTTCTTC

J gene: TRBJ1-5
V gene: TRBV4-1
clone size: many
D gene: TRBD1
CDR3 protein: CASSPGQGSLGNQPQHF
CDR3 DNA: TGCGCCAGCAGCCCGGGACAGGGAAGTCTCGGCAATCAGCCCCAGCATTTT

J gene: TRBJ2-7
V gene: TRBV7-2
clone size: many
D gene: .
CDR3 protein: CASSLQLAYYEQYF
CDR3 DNA: TGTGCCAGCAGCTTACAGCTAGCCTACTACGAGCAGTACTTC

J gene: TRBJ2-1
V gene: TRBV7-2
clone size: many
D gene: .
CDR3 protein: CASSSWRGLKTDEQFF
CDR3 DNA: TGTGCCAGCAGCTCCTGGCGGGGGCTTAAAACCGATGAGCAGTTCTTC